A single sample gave rise to the 5 T cell receptor beta chains below, sequenced in a study of blood T cell repertoires in COVID-19. TCRdb keeps only in-frame clones here, not all; method: immunoSEQ multiplex PCR. The sample lists 200,000 to 300,000 clones; more than 70% were seen once. The sequencing input was peripheral blood. All receptors come from a man of 80 years or more with acute or convalescent COVID-19.

DNA for the CDR3: TGTGCCACCAGCAGAGATCCCTCCTCGGCCTACAATGAGCAGTTCTTC. It specifies CATSRDPSSAYNEQFF. The chain recombines TRBV15 with TRBJ2-1; no reliable D call. The CDR3 has 16 residues. V was trimmed by 0 bases and J by 2 bases, leaving 11 bases between them. In germline, CDR1 is LNHNV, CDR2 YYDKDF (reference sequence).

The genes are TRBV7-9 and TRBJ2-5; D remains ambiguous. The V and J ends lost 6 bases and 2 bases respectively, with 10 bases between them. Germline CDR1 reads SEHNR; CDR2 reads FQNEAQ (reference sequence). The CDR3 totals 13 residues. The CDR3 DNA follows: TGTGCCAGCAGACTCGACACACAAGAGACCCAGTACTTC. Translation: CASRLDTQETQYF.

The chain is built from TRBV28 and TRBJ2-3; TRBD1 is a possible D gene (6 bases). This CDR3 contains 15 residues. Per the germline V gene, CDR1 is MDHEN and CDR2 is SYDVKM. Trimming took 6 bases from V and 1 from J, leaving 14 bases between them. The CDR3 loop is CASSGVWGRTDTQYF. DNA for the CDR3: TGTGCCAGCAGCGGGGTCTGGGGGCGCACAGATACGCAGTATTTT.

This chain connects TRBV9 to TRBJ2-5; TRBD2 aligns across 9 bases. The CDR3 sequence is 15 residues long. V trimming: 1 base; J trimming: 2 bases; junction bases outside the gene matches: 3. CDR1 is SGDLS and CDR2 is YYNGEE in the germline V gene. DNA for the CDR3: TGTGCCAGCAGCGTAACTAGCGGGCCTCAAGAGACCCAGTACTTC. This gives the protein CASSVTSGPQETQYF.

CDR3 DNA: TGTGCCAGCAGCGGGGGGAGTGGTTCACCCCTCCACTTT. The encoded protein is CASSGGSGSPLHF. This chain links TRBV6-4 with TRBJ1-6; tentative D call: TRBD1 (5 bases). The CDR3 length is 13 residues. V gave up 6 bases and J gave up 9 bases, with 12 bases separating them. From germline, CDR1 is MRHNA and CDR2 SNTAGT.